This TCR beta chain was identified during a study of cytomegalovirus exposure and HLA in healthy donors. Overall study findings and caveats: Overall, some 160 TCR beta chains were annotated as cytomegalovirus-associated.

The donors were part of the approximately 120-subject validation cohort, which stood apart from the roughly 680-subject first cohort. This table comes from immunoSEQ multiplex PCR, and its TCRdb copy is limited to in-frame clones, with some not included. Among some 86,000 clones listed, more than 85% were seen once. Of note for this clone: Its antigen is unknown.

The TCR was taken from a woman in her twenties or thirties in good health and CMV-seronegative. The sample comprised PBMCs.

Here the CDR3 DNA reads TGTGCCAGCTGGCCTGTAACTAACTTATTTGTGGCTGAGCAGTTCTTC. This gives the protein CASWPVTNLFVAEQFF. This chain links TRBV27 with TRBJ2-1; D is unresolved. In germline, CDR1 is MNHEY, CDR2 SMNVEV (reference sequence). The length of the CDR3 is 16 residues. The ends were cut back, 8 bases at V and 9 bases at J, with 26 bases in the middle.